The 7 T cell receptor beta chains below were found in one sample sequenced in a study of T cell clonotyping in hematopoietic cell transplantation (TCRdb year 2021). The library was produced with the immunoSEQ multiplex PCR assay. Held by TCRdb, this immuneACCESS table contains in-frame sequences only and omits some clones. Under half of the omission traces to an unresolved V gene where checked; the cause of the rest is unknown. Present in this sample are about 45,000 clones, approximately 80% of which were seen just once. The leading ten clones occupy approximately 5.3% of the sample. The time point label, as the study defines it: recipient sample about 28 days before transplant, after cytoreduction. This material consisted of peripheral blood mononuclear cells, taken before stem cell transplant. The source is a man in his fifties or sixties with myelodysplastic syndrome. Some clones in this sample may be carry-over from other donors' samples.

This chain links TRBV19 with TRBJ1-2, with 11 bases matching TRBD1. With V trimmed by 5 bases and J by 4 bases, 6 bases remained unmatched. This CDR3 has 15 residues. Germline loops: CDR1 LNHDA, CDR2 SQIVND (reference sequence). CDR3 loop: CASSDGTGGGYGYTF. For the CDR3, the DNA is TGTGCCAGTAGTGATGGGACAGGGGGTGGCTATGGCTACACCTTC.

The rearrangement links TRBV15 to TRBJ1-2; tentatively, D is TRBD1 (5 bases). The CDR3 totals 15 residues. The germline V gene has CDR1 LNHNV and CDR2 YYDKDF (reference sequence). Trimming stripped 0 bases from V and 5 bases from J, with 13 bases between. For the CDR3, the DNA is TGTGCCACCAGCAGAGATGCTGCCAGGGCTTATGGCTACACCTTC. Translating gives CATSRDAARAYGYTF.

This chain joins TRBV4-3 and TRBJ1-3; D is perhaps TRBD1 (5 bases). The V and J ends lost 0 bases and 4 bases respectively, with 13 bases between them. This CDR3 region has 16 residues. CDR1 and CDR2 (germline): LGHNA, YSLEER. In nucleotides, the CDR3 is TGCGCCAGCAGCCAAGATTCGGCAGGGTACGGAAACACCATATATTTT. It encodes CASSQDSAGYGNTIYF.

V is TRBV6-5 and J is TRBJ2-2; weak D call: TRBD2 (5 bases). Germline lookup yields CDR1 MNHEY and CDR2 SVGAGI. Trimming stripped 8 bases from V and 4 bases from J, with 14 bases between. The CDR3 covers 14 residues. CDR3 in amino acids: CASGERWTTGELFF. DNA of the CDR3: TGTGCCAGCGGGGAGAGGTGGACCACCGGGGAGCTGTTTTTT.

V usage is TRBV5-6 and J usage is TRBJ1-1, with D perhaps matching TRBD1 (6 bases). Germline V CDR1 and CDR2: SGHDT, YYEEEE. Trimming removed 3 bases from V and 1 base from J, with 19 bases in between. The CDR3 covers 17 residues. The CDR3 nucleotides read TGTGCCAGCAGCTATCCTACCGGGGGGGGGCAGAACACTGAAGCTTTCTTT. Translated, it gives CASSYPTGGGQNTEAFF. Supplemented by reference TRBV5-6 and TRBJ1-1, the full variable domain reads DAGVTQSPTHLIKTRGQQVTLRCSPKSGHDTVSWYQQALGQGPQFIFQYYEEEERQRGNFPDRFSGHQFPNYSSELNVNALLLGDSALYLCASSYPTGGGQNTEAFFGQGTRLTVV.

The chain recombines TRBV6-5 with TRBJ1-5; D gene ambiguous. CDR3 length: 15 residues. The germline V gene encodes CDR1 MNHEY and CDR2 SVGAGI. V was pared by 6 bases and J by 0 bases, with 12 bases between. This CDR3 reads CASSREPYSNQPQHF. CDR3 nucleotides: TGTGCCAGCAGCCGGGAGCCTTATAGCAATCAGCCCCAGCATTTT.

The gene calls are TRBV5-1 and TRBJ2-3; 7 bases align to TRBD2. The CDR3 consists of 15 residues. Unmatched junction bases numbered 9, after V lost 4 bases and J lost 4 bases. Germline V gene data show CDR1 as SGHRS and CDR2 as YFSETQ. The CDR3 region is CASSRSGVVPDTQYF. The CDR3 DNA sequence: TGCGCCAGCAGCCGAAGCGGGGTAGTCCCAGATACGCAGTATTTT.